Listed below are T cell receptor beta chains from one sample, sequenced in a study of T cell responses to AZD1222 COVID-19 vaccine. The repertoire was sequenced with immunoSEQ multiplex PCR; TCRdb's copy has only in-frame clones and lacks some. The sample lists some 82,000 clones; approximately 90% were seen once. This specimen was peripheral blood, taken on day 0 of AZD1222 vaccination. All receptors derive from an adult in good health. Both conserved end residues are part of each CDR3.

V: TRBV7-7; J: TRBJ2-2; CDR3: CASSFTGAGELFF
V: TRBV5-1; J: TRBJ2-2; CDR3: CASSLGSGGTGELFF
V: TRBV18; J: TRBJ2-5; CDR3: CASSPTAPQETQYF
V: TRBV19; J: TRBJ1-2; CDR3: CASSDYRGANYGYTF
V: TRBV7-9; J: TRBJ2-2; CDR3: CASSKGRADTGELFF
V: TRBV28; J: TRBJ1-3; CDR3: CASSAVTGAGNTIYF
V: TRBV4-2; J: TRBJ2-3; CDR3: CASSPSGGPTDTQYF
V: TRBV25-1; J: TRBJ2-2; CDR3: CASSADRGRTGELFF
V: TRBV30; J: TRBJ1-1; CDR3: CAWSRLSGLLSTEAFF
V: TRBV11-2; J: TRBJ1-6; CDR3: CASSLGADRVGSPLHF
V: TRBV24-1; J: TRBJ2-2; CDR3: CATSDSGTGSGELFF
V: TRBV19; J: TRBJ1-5; CDR3: CASSLPYQPQHF
V: TRBV12-5; J: TRBJ2-2; CDR3: CASGSWNTGELFF
V: TRBV5-6; J: TRBJ1-6; CDR3: CASSSKLQGFLSPLHF
V: TRBV14; J: TRBJ2-7; CDR3: CASSQDHLGATYEQYF
V: TRBV3-1/TRBV3-2; J: TRBJ1-2; CDR3: CASSPGQAYGYTF
V: TRBV6-1; J: TRBJ1-2; CDR3: CASSERAGTGTNYGYTF
V: TRBV10-3; J: TRBJ1-5; CDR3: CAISVSGRNQPQHF
V: TRBV18; J: TRBJ2-1; CDR3: CASSLDRVGRGSDEQFF
V: TRBV18; J: TRBJ2-7; CDR3: CASSPRQGTSYEQYF
V: TRBV5-1; J: TRBJ1-1; CDR3: CASSLEQGRTEAFF
V: TRBV12-5; J: TRBJ1-2; CDR3: CASGLLRGGNRTNYGYTF
V: TRBV24-1; J: TRBJ1-4; CDR3: CATSGTDPGKLFF
V: TRBV19; J: TRBJ1-2; CDR3: CASSIDGGYGYTF
V: TRBV11-2; J: TRBJ1-3; CDR3: CASSLRGQGRSGNTIYF
V: TRBV10-2; J: TRBJ1-1; CDR3: CASRWGANTEAFF
V: TRBV6-6; J: TRBJ1-6; CDR3: CATIRDGQGSSPLHF
V: TRBV27; J: TRBJ1-1; CDR3: CASSGTRAFF
V: TRBV5-1; J: TRBJ1-1; CDR3: CASSLYGVGDTEAFF
V: TRBV30; J: TRBJ2-7; CDR3: CAWSSGGYEQYF
V: TRBV7-9; J: TRBJ1-2; CDR3: CASSDVGQLYGYTF
V: TRBV7-8; J: TRBJ2-2; CDR3: CASSLGRGRGGELFF
V: TRBV7-2; J: TRBJ2-3; CDR3: CASSLEWPQFYTDTQYF
V: TRBV3-1/TRBV3-2; J: TRBJ2-7; CDR3: CASSQDQGRWREQYF
V: TRBV24-1; J: TRBJ2-2; CDR3: CATSDSTSGGAYTGELFF
V: TRBV3-1/TRBV3-2; J: TRBJ1-1; CDR3: CASSRGTEAFF
V: TRBV6-5; J: TRBJ1-1; CDR3: CASSYDSQGANTEAFF
V: TRBV23-1; J: TRBJ1-1; CDR3: CASSHHRLGTGEDMNTEAFF
V: TRBV7-6; J: TRBJ2-7; CDR3: CASSFGQGYEQYF
V: TRBV5-5; J: TRBJ1-2; CDR3: CASSLDPGTGNYGYTF
V: TRBV7-2; J: TRBJ1-1; CDR3: CASSLGTGLNTEAFF
V: TRBV10-3; J: TRBJ2-7; CDR3: CAISESGGLSSYEQYF
V: TRBV5-6; J: TRBJ1-1; CDR3: CASSAGTGAIEAFF
V: TRBV5-8; J: TRBJ2-3; CDR3: CASSTQGYSDTQYF
V: TRBV5-4; J: TRBJ1-6; CDR3: CASSLRILNSPLHF
V: TRBV10-2; J: TRBJ1-4; CDR3: CASGDRGDEKLFF
V: TRBV18; J: TRBJ2-3; CDR3: CASSPGLAGDTSTDTQYF
V: TRBV30; J: TRBJ1-1; CDR3: CAWSPKVTRTEAFF
V: TRBV7-3; J: TRBJ2-3; CDR3: CASSVGTSENTQYF
V: TRBV18; J: TRBJ2-3; CDR3: CASSPNRGAIDTQYF
V: TRBV9; J: TRBJ1-5; CDR3: CASSPSLDRAQPQHF
V: TRBV29-1; J: TRBJ1-1; CDR3: CSVAVSEAFF
V: TRBV4-3; J: TRBJ2-7; CDR3: CASSQVGTSLYF
V: TRBV7-6; J: TRBJ2-2; CDR3: CASSLMSGLNGELFF
V: TRBV19; J: TRBJ2-7; CDR3: CASSIYGTSAAYEQYF
V: TRBV7-9; J: TRBJ1-2; CDR3: CASSQPDGRFYGYTF
V: TRBV18; J: TRBJ2-5; CDR3: CASSSGIQETQYF